This T cell receptor (beta chain) was sequenced during a study of blood T cell repertoires in COVID-19. Study context: Nucleic acid was either cDNA or gDNA, and it came from T cells, B-cell-depleted T cells, or PBMCs.

Sequenced by immunoSEQ multiplex PCR; TCRdb stores in-frame clones only, minus some. The data show approximately 280,000 clones, around 85% seen once. The germline V gene has CDR1 SGHNT and CDR2 YENEEA. The CDR3 is made up of 17 amino acids. J was trimmed by 4 bases and V by 5 bases; bases with no gene match: 12. Sequenced: peripheral blood. This chain joins TRBV11-3 and TRBJ2-2; the match to TRBD1 covers 8 bases. This sequence was found in a woman aged 25-40 years who had recovered from COVID-19. CDR3 region: CASSLGDPGTGTGELFF. The CDR3 DNA reads TGTGCCAGCAGCCTGGGGGACCCTGGGACAGGCACCGGGGAGCTGTTTTTT.